These T cell receptor beta chains were read from a single sample in a study of blood T cells in healthy people across ages. A single record per CDR3 protein comes from TCRdb applying MiXCR to the 5' RACE reads. Of hundreds of thousands of distinct CDR3 sequences listed, approximately 65% are singletons. The specimen was blood. Every receptor here comes from a man aged 25 to 40 in good health. Both conserved end residues are part of each CDR3. A D gene is named only where the DNA matches it firmly. Rows may omit the clone size; those that give it use once, few, many or a size class.

d_gene: TRBD1; v_gene: TRBV28; abundance: few; j_gene: TRBJ2-1; CDR3nt: TGTGCCAGCAGTGGCCCAGGGGGAGCCTACAATGAGCAGTTCTTC; CDR3aa: CASSGPGGAYNEQFF
d_gene: TRBD2; v_gene: TRBV27; abundance: .; j_gene: TRBJ2-1; CDR3nt: TGTGCCACGGCCCGCGGGGGGGGCTACAATGAGCAGTTCTTC; CDR3aa: CATARGGGYNEQFF
d_gene: .; v_gene: TRBV5-1; abundance: .; j_gene: TRBJ2-1; CDR3nt: TGCGTCAGCAGCTTGGCATCGGCGATAACTGAGCAGTTCTTC; CDR3aa: CVSSLASAITEQFF
d_gene: .; v_gene: TRBV6-5; abundance: .; j_gene: TRBJ2-7; CDR3nt: TGTGCCAGCAGGGCGGGACAGCTAAACTACGAGCAGTACTTC; CDR3aa: CASRAGQLNYEQYF
d_gene: .; v_gene: TRBV5-1; abundance: few; j_gene: TRBJ1-2; CDR3nt: TGCGCCAGCAGCGCGGGGGAGACTTATGGCTACACCTTC; CDR3aa: CASSAGETYGYTF
d_gene: TRBD2; v_gene: TRBV20-1; abundance: .; j_gene: TRBJ2-5; CDR3nt: TGCAGTGCTAGAGATTCACTAGCGGGGATTTCAGAGACCCAGTACTTC; CDR3aa: CSARDSLAGISETQYF
d_gene: .; v_gene: TRBV2; abundance: .; j_gene: TRBJ1-6; CDR3nt: TGTGCCAGCACAGGACCCCATTCACCCCTCCACTTT; CDR3aa: CASTGPHSPLHF
d_gene: .; v_gene: TRBV2; abundance: .; j_gene: TRBJ2-5; CDR3nt: TGTGCCAGCAGTGAGGGGGGGCAGGGGGGACGACAGAAGACCCAGTACTTC; CDR3aa: CASSEGGQGGRQKTQYF
d_gene: .; v_gene: TRBV28; abundance: few; j_gene: TRBJ2-7; CDR3nt: TGTGCCAGCAGTTCCACCCTTAGCGCCCGCTACGAGCAGTACTTC; CDR3aa: CASSSTLSARYEQYF
d_gene: TRBD2; v_gene: TRBV20-1; abundance: .; j_gene: TRBJ2-4; CDR3nt: TGCAGTGCTACCACTAGCGGGGGGATAAAAAACATTCAGTACTTC; CDR3aa: CSATTSGGIKNIQYF
d_gene: TRBD1; v_gene: TRBV6-1; abundance: .; j_gene: TRBJ2-3; CDR3nt: TGTGCCAGCAGTAGTGGGACAGCTCTAGGCACAGATACGCAGTATTTT; CDR3aa: CASSSGTALGTDTQYF
d_gene: TRBD2; v_gene: TRBV5-6; abundance: .; j_gene: TRBJ2-2; CDR3nt: TGTGCCAGCAGCTGGGGACTAGCGGGGGCTACCGGGGAGCTGTTTTTT; CDR3aa: CASSWGLAGATGELFF
d_gene: TRBD1; v_gene: TRBV29-1; abundance: .; j_gene: TRBJ2-3; CDR3nt: TGCAGCGCTACAGGGGGATTCACAGATACGCAGTATTTT; CDR3aa: CSATGGFTDTQYF
d_gene: TRBD2; v_gene: TRBV4-2; abundance: .; j_gene: TRBJ2-1; CDR3nt: TGTGCCAGCAGCCAACTCGTAGCGGGGGGTTTATACAATGAGCAGTTCTTC; CDR3aa: CASSQLVAGGLYNEQFF
d_gene: TRBD2; v_gene: TRBV12-3/TRBV12-4; abundance: .; j_gene: TRBJ2-1; CDR3nt: TGTGCCAGCAGGCCGGGACTAGCGGGGCGGGCATACAATGAGCAGTTCTTC; CDR3aa: CASRPGLAGRAYNEQFF
d_gene: TRBD2; v_gene: TRBV4-2; abundance: few; j_gene: TRBJ2-5; CDR3nt: TGTGCCAGCAGCCAAGAGCCTAGCGGGGGTAACCAAGAGACCCAGTACTTC; CDR3aa: CASSQEPSGGNQETQYF
d_gene: .; v_gene: TRBV7-2; abundance: .; j_gene: TRBJ2-7; CDR3nt: TGTGCCAGCAGCTTTTCGTGGGGGGAAGCCGAGCAGTACTTC; CDR3aa: CASSFSWGEAEQYF
d_gene: .; v_gene: TRBV7-3; abundance: .; j_gene: TRBJ2-3; CDR3nt: TGTGCCAGCAGCTTTGACATCACCACAGATACGCAGTATTTT; CDR3aa: CASSFDITTDTQYF
d_gene: TRBD1; v_gene: TRBV29-1; abundance: .; j_gene: TRBJ2-7; CDR3nt: TGCAGCGTTGGGCCAGGGGGTGTCGAGCAGTACTTC; CDR3aa: CSVGPGGVEQYF
d_gene: TRBD2; v_gene: TRBV9; abundance: .; j_gene: TRBJ2-7; CDR3nt: TGTGCCAGCAGCACGGGACTAGCGGGGGAAGGAGAGCAGTACTTC; CDR3aa: CASSTGLAGEGEQYF
d_gene: .; v_gene: TRBV7-2; abundance: few; j_gene: TRBJ1-6; CDR3nt: TGTGCCAGCAGCTCAGGTCCAAGGCGCCCCCTCCACTTT; CDR3aa: CASSSGPRRPLHF
d_gene: TRBD1; v_gene: TRBV24-1; abundance: .; j_gene: TRBJ2-5; CDR3nt: TGTGCCACCAGTGATTGGACAGGGGACCAAGAGACCCAGTACTTC; CDR3aa: CATSDWTGDQETQYF
d_gene: .; v_gene: TRBV7-9; abundance: .; j_gene: TRBJ1-1; CDR3nt: TGTGCCAGCAGCGAGGGAACAGGCACTGAAGCTTTCTTT; CDR3aa: CASSEGTGTEAFF
d_gene: TRBD1; v_gene: TRBV7-2; abundance: .; j_gene: TRBJ2-4; CDR3nt: TGTGCCAGCAGCACAGCACACCGGGACAGGGGTTTAAACATTCAGTACTTC; CDR3aa: CASSTAHRDRGLNIQYF
d_gene: .; v_gene: TRBV29-1; abundance: once; j_gene: TRBJ1-1; CDR3nt: TGCAGCCCGATTGGGGGTTTGGACACTGAAGCTTTCTTT; CDR3aa: CSPIGGLDTEAFF
d_gene: .; v_gene: TRBV6-2/TRBV6-3; abundance: few; j_gene: TRBJ2-4; CDR3nt: TGTGCCAGCAGTCAGGGACGAGTAACATGGGAGCAGTACTTC; CDR3aa: CASSQGRVTWEQYF
d_gene: .; v_gene: TRBV12-3/TRBV12-4; abundance: .; j_gene: TRBJ1-4; CDR3nt: TGTGCCAGCAGAAACCAACGGGGGCGGCGAGAAAAACTGTTTTTT; CDR3aa: CASRNQRGRREKLFF
d_gene: TRBD1; v_gene: TRBV5-6; abundance: .; j_gene: TRBJ1-1; CDR3nt: TGTGCCAGCAGCCAACGGGACAGGGGGGATGTCACGGAAGCTTTCTTT; CDR3aa: CASSQRDRGDVTEAFF
d_gene: TRBD2; v_gene: TRBV6-2/TRBV6-3; abundance: .; j_gene: TRBJ2-6; CDR3nt: TGTGCCAGCGACAGCGGGGGGCCCTCTGGGGCCAACGTCCTGACTTTC; CDR3aa: CASDSGGPSGANVLTF
d_gene: .; v_gene: TRBV20-1; abundance: few; j_gene: TRBJ1-6; CDR3nt: TGCAGTGCTAGAGGGGGTGGGGATTCACCCCTCCACTTT; CDR3aa: CSARGGGDSPLHF
d_gene: TRBD1; v_gene: TRBV10-3; abundance: .; j_gene: TRBJ2-1; CDR3nt: TGTGCCTCAGAAGACGCAGGGGGACCTCCGGACAATGAGCAGTTCTTC; CDR3aa: CASEDAGGPPDNEQFF
d_gene: .; v_gene: TRBV20-1; abundance: few; j_gene: TRBJ2-3; CDR3nt: TGCAGTGCTAGAGTGGTTCTACAGGGCACAGATACGCAGTATTTT; CDR3aa: CSARVVLQGTDTQYF
d_gene: TRBD1; v_gene: TRBV5-1; abundance: .; j_gene: TRBJ2-1; CDR3nt: TGCGCCAGCAGTGGGGGACAGCTAAATGAGCAGTTCTTC; CDR3aa: CASSGGQLNEQFF
d_gene: .; v_gene: TRBV5-5; abundance: .; j_gene: TRBJ1-2; CDR3nt: TGTGCCAGCAGCCCGGGGGCGCCGGACTATGGCTACACCTTC; CDR3aa: CASSPGAPDYGYTF
d_gene: .; v_gene: TRBV7-9; abundance: few; j_gene: TRBJ2-3; CDR3nt: TGTGCCAGCAGCCCCGGCGGGGACGCAGATACGCAGTATTTT; CDR3aa: CASSPGGDADTQYF
d_gene: .; v_gene: TRBV5-8; abundance: .; j_gene: TRBJ2-1; CDR3nt: TGTGCCAGCAGCTTGGTGACTACCCAGTTCTTC; CDR3aa: CASSLVTTQFF
d_gene: .; v_gene: TRBV3-1; abundance: .; j_gene: TRBJ2-4; CDR3nt: TGTGCCAGCAGCCAAGAGGGCCCTACGGTAGCCAAAAACATTCAGTACTTC; CDR3aa: CASSQEGPTVAKNIQYF
d_gene: .; v_gene: TRBV15; abundance: .; j_gene: TRBJ2-1; CDR3nt: TGTGCCACCAGCAGAGTCAATGAGCAGTTCTTC; CDR3aa: CATSRVNEQFF
d_gene: .; v_gene: TRBV20-1; abundance: few; j_gene: TRBJ2-1; CDR3nt: TGCAGTGCTAGAGTTAGGGGCAGGGGCCATATGTCCGATGGCGATGAGCAGTTCTTC; CDR3aa: CSARVRGRGHMSDGDEQFF
d_gene: TRBD1; v_gene: TRBV7-2; abundance: .; j_gene: TRBJ2-7; CDR3nt: TGTGCCAGCAACTTAGCGTCGGGGACAGACGGCGAGCAGTACTTC; CDR3aa: CASNLASGTDGEQYF